Described below is a single TCR beta chain sequence and its context. This sample was included in a study of blood T cell repertoires in COVID-19. The wider study: There were acute and convalescent COVID-19 samples, and they came from the United States, Italy and Spain. PBMCs, B-cell-depleted T cells, or T cells were the source of the cDNA or gDNA that made up the material.

In the study's own analysis: For nucleated cells, counts were estimated from reference gene primer amplification. Profiled with immunoSEQ multiplex PCR; TCRdb holds only in-frame clones, not every one. V and J calls and clone size are copied from that table; D and trimming were computed from the DNA. The table includes approximately 160,000 clones, 70% to 90% detected once. Germline-derived CDR1 and CDR2 are MNHEY and SVGAGI. V was pared by 7 bases and J by 0 bases, with 14 bases between. The CDR3 is 15 amino acids. The TCR was taken from a man aged 55 to 70 with COVID-19, enrolled during active disease. The source material was peripheral blood. The J gene is TRBJ2-3, the V gene TRBV6-5, with D perhaps matching TRBD1 (5 bases). Written as DNA, the CDR3 is TGTGCCAGCACCAAACAGGTCCCTAGCACAGATACGCAGTATTTT. Translating it yields CASTKQVPSTDTQYF.